The 8 T cell receptor beta chains below were found in one sample sequenced in a study of CD8+ T cells in alopecia areata. RNA was extracted and reverse transcribed into cDNA as the sequencing template. Method: immunoSEQ multiplex PCR; TCRdb's copy keeps in-frame clones and lacks some. In the table there are 210,000 or so clones, 66% of which are singletons. Treatment noted: oral pan-JAK inhibitor, 5-10 mg twice daily. The sample here was CD4+ T cells sorted from blood, taken at roughly week 45, from a patient treated with tofacitinib. These receptors came from a human donor with alopecia areata.

The chain is built from TRBV10-3 and TRBJ1-1, with D unresolved. This CDR3 has 14 amino acids. V lost 2 bases and J lost 5, with 12 bases in between. CDR1 is ENHRY and CDR2 is SYGVKD in the germline V gene. For the CDR3, the DNA is TGTGCCATCAGTGAGGGCCCCTTAGGAACTGAAGCTTTCTTT. Its protein product is CAISEGPLGTEAFF.

Only a few counts were recorded for this clone. The rearrangement joins TRBV7-3 to TRBJ2-3; 8 bases align to TRBD2. The CDR3 totals 19 residues. The V and J ends lost 3 bases and 4 bases, in that order; junction bases with no gene match: 18. CDR1 is SGHTA, CDR2 FQGTGA, per germline. The chain's CDR3 is CASSLKGSPGLVRADTQYF. CDR3 sequence (DNA): TGTGCCAGCAGCTTGAAGGGGTCACCGGGACTAGTCAGGGCAGATACGCAGTATTTT.

Only a few counts were recorded for this clone. The rearrangement uses TRBV11-2 and TRBJ2-5; D possibly uses TRBD1 or TRBD2 (5 bases each). V gave up 6 bases and J gave up 2 bases, with 10 bases separating them. Germline-derived CDR1 and CDR2 are SGHAT and FQNNGV. This CDR3 is built from 13 residues. The CDR3, as DNA: TGTGCCAGCAGTTACGGGGCTCAAGAGACCCAGTACTTC. Its protein is CASSYGAQETQYF.

The chain links TRBV5-1 to TRBJ1-1; TRBD1 matches at 10 bases. With 4 bases clipped from V and 4 bases from J, the junction kept 4 bases outside the gene matches. CDR1 is SGHRS, CDR2 YFSETQ, per germline. The CDR3 runs to 14 residues. The CDR3: CASSGRDRGTEAFF. CDR3 coding DNA: TGCGCCAGCAGCGGGCGGGACAGGGGCACTGAAGCTTTCTTT.

The V and J genes are TRBV15 and TRBJ1-6, with 7 bases fitting TRBD1. The CDR3 length is 16 residues. V shed 8 bases and J 10 bases; nucleotides not matched to a gene: 17. Germline CDR1 LNHNV, CDR2 YYDKDF (reference sequence). CDR3 coding DNA: TGTGCCACCCAACGAGTGACAGGGAGGGGAAGCTCACCCCTCCACTTT. Translated: CATQRVTGRGSSPLHF.

V gene TRBV4-1 combines with J gene TRBJ1-6; TRBD1 agrees at 7 bases. CDR1 is MGHRA, CDR2 YSYEKL, per germline. After removal of 3 bases from V and 9 bases from J, the junction contained 8 bases not matched to a gene. The CDR3 length is 15 residues. Here the CDR3 DNA reads TGCGCCAGCAGCCAGACCGACAGGGAGGTTTCACCCCTCCACTTT. Protein product: CASSQTDREVSPLHF.

The J gene is TRBJ2-3, the V gene TRBV2; D is unclear. The V and J ends lost 7 bases and 0 bases respectively, with 14 bases between them. This CDR3 contains 15 residues. Germline V gene lookup returns CDR1 SNHLY and CDR2 FYNNEI. The CDR3 nucleotides are TGTGCCAGCATCGGCGGAGATCTTAGCACAGATACGCAGTATTTT. The encoded protein is CASIGGDLSTDTQYF.

V and J are TRBV30 and TRBJ1-4; the match to TRBD1 covers 7 bases. The CDR3 consists of 13 residues. J was trimmed by 8 bases and V by 1 base; bases with no gene match: 4. Germline-derived CDR1 and CDR2 are GTSNPN and SVGIG (reference sequence). CDR3 coding DNA: TGTGCCTGGAGTGGTCAGGGGGAGGAAAAACTGTTTTTT. This codes for CAWSGQGEEKLFF.